This T cell receptor (beta chain) is from a study of T cell clonotyping in hematopoietic cell transplantation. Turning to this clone: Its antigen remains unidentified.

Repertoires were generated with immunoSEQ multiplex PCR, while TCRdb's copy carries only in-frame clones and drops some. The sample yields just under 9,500 clones, over 75% seen once. Findings and limits, study-wide: Graft donor and pretransplant recipient Inverse Simpson Index values predicted broader posttransplant TCR diversity. Without cell sorting, CD4 versus CD8 contributions remain unresolved. Pathologically expanded recipient clonotypes increased progressively from day 30 to day 180 as diversity fell.

Trimming pared 0 bases from V and 5 bases from J, leaving 9 bases between. This CDR3 is 14 amino acids long. Germline values: CDR1 ENHRY, CDR2 SYGVKD. The chain is built from TRBV10-3 and TRBJ2-3; a possible D gene is TRBD2 (5 bases). Sequenced material: PBMCs, taken 180 days after allogeneic stem cell transplant. The sequence was obtained from a male patient in his thirties or forties who had an allogeneic stem cell transplant from a related donor, so the T cells may come from the graft donor. Some clones in this sample may be carry-over from other donors' samples. The CDR3 DNA reads TGTGCCATCAGTGAGTCATTCGGGATAGATACGCAGTATTTT. This sequence encodes CAISESFGIDTQYF.